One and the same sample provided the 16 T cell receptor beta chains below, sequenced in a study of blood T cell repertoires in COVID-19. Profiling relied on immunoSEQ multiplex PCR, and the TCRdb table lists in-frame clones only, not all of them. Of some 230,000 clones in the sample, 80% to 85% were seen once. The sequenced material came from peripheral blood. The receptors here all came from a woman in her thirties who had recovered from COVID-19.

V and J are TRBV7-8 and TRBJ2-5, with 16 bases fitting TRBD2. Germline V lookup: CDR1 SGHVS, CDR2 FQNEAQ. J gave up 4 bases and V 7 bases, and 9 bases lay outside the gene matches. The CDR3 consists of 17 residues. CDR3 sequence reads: CASTWGLAGGQGETQYF. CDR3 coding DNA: TGTGCCAGCACCTGGGGACTAGCGGGAGGGCAGGGAGAGACCCAGTACTTC. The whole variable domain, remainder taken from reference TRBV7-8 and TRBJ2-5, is GAGVSQSPRYKVAKRGQDVALRCDPISGHVSLFWYQQALGQGPEFLTYFQNEAQLDKSGLPSDRFFAERPEGSVSTLKIQRTQQEDSAVYLCASTWGLAGGQGETQYFGPGTRLLVL.

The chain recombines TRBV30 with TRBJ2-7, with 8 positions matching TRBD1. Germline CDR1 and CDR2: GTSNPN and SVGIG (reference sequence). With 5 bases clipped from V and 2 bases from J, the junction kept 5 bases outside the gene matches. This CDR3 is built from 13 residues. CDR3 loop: CAWSGGLTYEQYF. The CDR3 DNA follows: TGTGCCTGGTCAGGGGGCTTGACCTACGAGCAGTACTTC.

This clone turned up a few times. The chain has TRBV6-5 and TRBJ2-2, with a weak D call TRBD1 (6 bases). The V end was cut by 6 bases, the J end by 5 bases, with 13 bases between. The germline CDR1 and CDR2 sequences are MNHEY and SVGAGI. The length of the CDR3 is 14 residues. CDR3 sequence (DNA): TGTGCCAGCAGCCTACAGGGTAGTACCGGGGAGCTGTTTTTT. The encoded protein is CASSLQGSTGELFF.

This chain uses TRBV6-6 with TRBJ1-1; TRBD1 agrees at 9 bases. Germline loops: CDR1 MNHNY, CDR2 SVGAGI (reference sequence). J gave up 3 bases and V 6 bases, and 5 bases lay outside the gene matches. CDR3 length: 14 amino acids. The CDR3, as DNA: TGTGCCAGCAGCCCCGGGACAGGGTACACTGAAGCTTTCTTT. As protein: CASSPGTGYTEAFF.

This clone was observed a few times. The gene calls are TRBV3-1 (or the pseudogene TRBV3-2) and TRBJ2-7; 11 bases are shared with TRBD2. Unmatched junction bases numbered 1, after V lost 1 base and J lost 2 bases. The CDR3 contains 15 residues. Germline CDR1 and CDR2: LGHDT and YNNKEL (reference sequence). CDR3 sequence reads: CASSQGLAGPYEQYF. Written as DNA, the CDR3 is TGTGCCAGCAGCCAAGGACTAGCGGGGCCCTACGAGCAGTACTTC.

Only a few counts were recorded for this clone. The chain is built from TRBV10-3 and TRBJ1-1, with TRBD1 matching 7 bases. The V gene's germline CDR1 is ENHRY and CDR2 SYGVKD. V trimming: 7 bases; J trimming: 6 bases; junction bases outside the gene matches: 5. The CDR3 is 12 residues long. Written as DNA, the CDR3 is TGTGCCATCAATCAGGGGGGCGCTGAAGCTTTCTTT. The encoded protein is CAINQGGAEAFF.

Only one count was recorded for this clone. The CDR3 region has the DNA TGTGCCAGCACCGCCGGGGCGGGGCACCCTACGGTCAATGAGCAGTTCTTC. It is translated as CASTAGAGHPTVNEQFF. V gene TRBV11-2 combines with J gene TRBJ2-1; weak D call: TRBD2 (6 bases). Looked up from germline, CDR1 is SGHAT and CDR2 is FQNNGV. V was pared by 7 bases and J by 6 bases, with 25 bases between. This CDR3 spans 17 amino acids.

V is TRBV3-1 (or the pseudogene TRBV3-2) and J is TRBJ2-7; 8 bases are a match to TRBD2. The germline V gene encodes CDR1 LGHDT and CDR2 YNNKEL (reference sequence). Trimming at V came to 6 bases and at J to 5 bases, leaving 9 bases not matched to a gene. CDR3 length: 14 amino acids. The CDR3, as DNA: TGTGCCAGCAGGCTGAGCGGGAGTCGCGACGAGCAGTACTTC. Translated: CASRLSGSRDEQYF.

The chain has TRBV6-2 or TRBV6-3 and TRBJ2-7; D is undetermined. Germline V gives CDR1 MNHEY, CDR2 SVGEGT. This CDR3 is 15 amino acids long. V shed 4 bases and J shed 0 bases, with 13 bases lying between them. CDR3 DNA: TGTGCCAGCAGTTCCTTCCTTAGTAGCTCCTACGAGCAGTACTTC. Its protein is CASSSFLSSSYEQYF.

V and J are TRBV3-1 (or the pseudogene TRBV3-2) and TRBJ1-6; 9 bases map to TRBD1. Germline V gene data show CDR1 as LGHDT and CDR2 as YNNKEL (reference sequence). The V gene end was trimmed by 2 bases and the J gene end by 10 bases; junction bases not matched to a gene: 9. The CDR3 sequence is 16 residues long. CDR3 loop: CASSQSTGGSWSPLHF. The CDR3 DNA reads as TGTGCCAGCAGCCAATCCACAGGGGGCTCTTGGTCACCCCTCCACTTT.

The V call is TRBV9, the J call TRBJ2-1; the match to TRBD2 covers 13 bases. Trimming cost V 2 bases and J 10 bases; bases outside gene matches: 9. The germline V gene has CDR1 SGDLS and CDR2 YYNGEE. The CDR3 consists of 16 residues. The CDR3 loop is CASSVALAGGPPEQFF. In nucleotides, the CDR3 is TGTGCCAGCAGCGTTGCACTAGCGGGAGGGCCACCCGAGCAGTTCTTC.

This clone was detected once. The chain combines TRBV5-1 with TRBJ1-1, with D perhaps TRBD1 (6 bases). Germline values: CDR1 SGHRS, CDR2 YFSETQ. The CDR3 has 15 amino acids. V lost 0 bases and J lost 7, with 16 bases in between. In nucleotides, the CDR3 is TGCGCCAGCAGCTTGGCCCCGGCAGGGGATGTTGAAGCTTTCTTT. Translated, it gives CASSLAPAGDVEAFF.

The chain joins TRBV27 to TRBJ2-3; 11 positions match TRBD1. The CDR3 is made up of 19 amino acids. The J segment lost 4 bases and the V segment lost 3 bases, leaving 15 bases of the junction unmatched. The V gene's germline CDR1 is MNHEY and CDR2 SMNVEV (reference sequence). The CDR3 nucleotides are TGTGCCAGCAGTTTGGAACCTTGGACAGGGGGCCTCCGTGCAGATACGCAGTATTTT. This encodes CASSLEPWTGGLRADTQYF.

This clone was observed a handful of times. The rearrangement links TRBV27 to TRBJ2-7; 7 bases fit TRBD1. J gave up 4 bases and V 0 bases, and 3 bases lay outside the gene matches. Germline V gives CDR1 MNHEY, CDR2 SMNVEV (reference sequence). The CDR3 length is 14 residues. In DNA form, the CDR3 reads TGTGCCAGCAGTTTATCGACAGGGATTTACGAGCAGTACTTC. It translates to CASSLSTGIYEQYF.

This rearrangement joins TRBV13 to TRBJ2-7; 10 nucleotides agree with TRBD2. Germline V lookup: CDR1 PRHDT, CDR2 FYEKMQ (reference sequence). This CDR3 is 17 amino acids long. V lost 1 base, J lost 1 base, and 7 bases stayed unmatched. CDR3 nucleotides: TGTGCCAGCAGCTTAGTTCCGGGACTAGCGACATCCTACGAGCAGTACTTC. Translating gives CASSLVPGLATSYEQYF. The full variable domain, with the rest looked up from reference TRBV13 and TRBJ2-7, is AAGVIQSPRHLIKEKRETATLKCYPIPRHDTVYWYQQGPGQDPQFLISFYEKMQSDKGSIPDRFSAQQFSDYHSELNMSSLELGDSALYFCASSLVPGLATSYEQYFGPGTRLTVT.

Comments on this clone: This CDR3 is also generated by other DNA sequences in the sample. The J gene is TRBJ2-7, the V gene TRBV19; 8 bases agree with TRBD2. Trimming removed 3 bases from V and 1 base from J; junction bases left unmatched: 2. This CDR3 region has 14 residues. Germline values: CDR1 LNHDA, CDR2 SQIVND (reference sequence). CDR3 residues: CASSITSGSYEQYF. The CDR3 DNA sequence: TGTGCCAGTAGTATTACTAGCGGATCCTACGAGCAGTACTTC.